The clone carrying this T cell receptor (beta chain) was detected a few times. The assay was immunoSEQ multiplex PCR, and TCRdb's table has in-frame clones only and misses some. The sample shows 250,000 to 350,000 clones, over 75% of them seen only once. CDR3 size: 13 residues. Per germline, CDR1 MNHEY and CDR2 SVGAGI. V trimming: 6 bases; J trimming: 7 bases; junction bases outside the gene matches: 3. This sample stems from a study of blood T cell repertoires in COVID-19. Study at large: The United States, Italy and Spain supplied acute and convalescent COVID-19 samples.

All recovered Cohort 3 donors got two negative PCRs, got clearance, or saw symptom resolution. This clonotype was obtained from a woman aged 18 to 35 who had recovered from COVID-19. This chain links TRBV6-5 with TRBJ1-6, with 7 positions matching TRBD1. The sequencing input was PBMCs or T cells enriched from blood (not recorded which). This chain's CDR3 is CASRTGRNSPLHF. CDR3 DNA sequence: TGTGCCAGCAGGACAGGGCGGAATTCACCCCTCCACTTT.